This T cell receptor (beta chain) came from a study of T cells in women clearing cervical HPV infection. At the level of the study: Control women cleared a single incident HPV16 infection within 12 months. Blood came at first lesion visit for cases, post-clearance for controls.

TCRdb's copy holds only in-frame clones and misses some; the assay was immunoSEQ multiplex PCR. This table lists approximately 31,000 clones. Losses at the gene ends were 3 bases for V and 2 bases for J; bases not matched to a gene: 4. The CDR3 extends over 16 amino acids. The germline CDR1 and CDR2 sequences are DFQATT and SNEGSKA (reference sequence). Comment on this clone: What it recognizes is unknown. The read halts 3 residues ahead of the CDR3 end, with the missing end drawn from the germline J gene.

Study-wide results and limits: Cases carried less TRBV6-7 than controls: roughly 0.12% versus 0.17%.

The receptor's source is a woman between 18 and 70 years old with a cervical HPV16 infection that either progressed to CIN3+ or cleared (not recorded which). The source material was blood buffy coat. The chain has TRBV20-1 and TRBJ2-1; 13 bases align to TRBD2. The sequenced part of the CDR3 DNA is TGCAGTGCTAGGGGACTAGCGGGGCCTCCCTACAATGAG. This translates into CSARGLAGPPYNE. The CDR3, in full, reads CSARGLAGPPYNEQFF.